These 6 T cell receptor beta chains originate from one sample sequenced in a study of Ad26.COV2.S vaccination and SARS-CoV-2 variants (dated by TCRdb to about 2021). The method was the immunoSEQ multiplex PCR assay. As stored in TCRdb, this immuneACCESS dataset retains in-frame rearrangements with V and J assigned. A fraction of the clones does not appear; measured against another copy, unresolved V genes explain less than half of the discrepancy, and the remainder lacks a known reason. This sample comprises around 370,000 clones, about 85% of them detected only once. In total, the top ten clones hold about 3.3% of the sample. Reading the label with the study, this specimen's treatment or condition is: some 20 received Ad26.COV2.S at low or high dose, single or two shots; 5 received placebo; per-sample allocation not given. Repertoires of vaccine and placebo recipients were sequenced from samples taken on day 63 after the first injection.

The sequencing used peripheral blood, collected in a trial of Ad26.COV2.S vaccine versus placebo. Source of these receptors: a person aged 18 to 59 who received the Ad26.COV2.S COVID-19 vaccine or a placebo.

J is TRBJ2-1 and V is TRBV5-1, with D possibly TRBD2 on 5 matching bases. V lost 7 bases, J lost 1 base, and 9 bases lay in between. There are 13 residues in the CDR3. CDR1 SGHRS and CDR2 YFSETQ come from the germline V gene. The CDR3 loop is CASGGPSYNEQFF. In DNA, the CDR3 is TGCGCCAGCGGAGGCCCTTCCTACAATGAGCAGTTCTTC.

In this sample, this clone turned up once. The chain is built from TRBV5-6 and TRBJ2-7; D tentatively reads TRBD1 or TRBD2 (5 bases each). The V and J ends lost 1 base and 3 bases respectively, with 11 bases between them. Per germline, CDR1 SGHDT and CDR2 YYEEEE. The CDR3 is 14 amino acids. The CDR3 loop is CASSLSGRYYEQYF. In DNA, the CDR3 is TGTGCCAGCAGCTTGTCGGGGCGGTACTACGAGCAGTACTTC.

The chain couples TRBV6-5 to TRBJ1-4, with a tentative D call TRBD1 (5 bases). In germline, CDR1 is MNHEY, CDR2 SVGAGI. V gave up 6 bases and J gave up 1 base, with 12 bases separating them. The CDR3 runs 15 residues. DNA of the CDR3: TGTGCCAGCAGCCAACGGGGCGGAACTAATGAAAAACTGTTTTTT. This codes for CASSQRGGTNEKLFF.

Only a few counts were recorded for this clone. CDR3 in amino acids: CASSRGLADYNEQFF. The CDR3 nucleotides are TGTGCCAGCAGTCGCGGACTAGCGGACTACAATGAGCAGTTCTTC. The genes are TRBV28 and TRBJ2-1, with 10 bases lining up with TRBD2. Trimming cost V 5 bases and J 3 bases; bases outside gene matches: 4. The germline gives CDR1 MDHEN, CDR2 SYDVKM. The CDR3 totals 15 residues.

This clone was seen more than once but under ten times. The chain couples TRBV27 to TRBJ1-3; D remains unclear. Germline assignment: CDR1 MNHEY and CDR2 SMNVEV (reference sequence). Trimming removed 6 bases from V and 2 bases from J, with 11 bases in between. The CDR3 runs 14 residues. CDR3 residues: CASRSTSPGNTIYF. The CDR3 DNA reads TGTGCCAGCAGGTCGACATCGCCTGGAAACACCATATATTTT.

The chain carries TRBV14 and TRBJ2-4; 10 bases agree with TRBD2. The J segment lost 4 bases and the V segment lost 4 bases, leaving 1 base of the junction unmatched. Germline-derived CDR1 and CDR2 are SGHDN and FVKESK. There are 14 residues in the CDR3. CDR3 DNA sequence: TGTGCCAGCAGCCGGACTAGCGGAAAAAACATTCAGTACTTC. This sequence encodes CASSRTSGKNIQYF.